This T cell receptor (beta chain) was profiled in a study of blood T cell repertoires in COVID-19. Across the study: Samples came from the United States, Italy and Spain, spanning acute and convalescent COVID-19. Nucleic acid was either cDNA or gDNA, and it came from T cells, B-cell-depleted T cells, or PBMCs.

Authors' analysis steps: By means of reference gene primer amplification, nucleated cell counts were estimated. TCRdb's copy holds only in-frame clones and misses some; the assay was immunoSEQ multiplex PCR. V, J and clone size are those of that table, while D and trimming were read from the DNA. The table includes tens of thousands of clones, 85% detected once. The CDR3 has 13 residues. Germline CDR1 is LNHDA and CDR2 is SQIVND (reference sequence). Of note for this clone: A read error may produce the germline difference seen at one junction end.

The gene calls are TRBV19 and TRBJ2-7, with D unclear. The source material was peripheral blood. The sequence was collected from a man older than 75 with active COVID-19. CDR3 amino acids: CASSLELSYEQYF. For the CDR3, the DNA is TGTGCCAGTAGTCTAGAGCTATCCTACGAGCAGTACTTC.